The rows below give T cell receptor beta chains drawn from one sample of a study of blood T cell repertoires in COVID-19. TCRdb keeps only in-frame clones here, not all; method: immunoSEQ multiplex PCR. The table includes 110,000 to 150,000 clones, about four fifths detected once. The material sequenced was PBMCs or T cells enriched from blood (not recorded which). The receptors originated from a man aged 50 to 59 who had recovered from COVID-19. Both conserved end residues are part of each CDR3. D genes are given only for firm matches. Size values are once, few and many counts, or a class for expanded clones, and some rows have none.

J gene,D gene,V gene,clone size,CDR3 DNA,CDR3 protein
TRBJ2-2,.,TRBV7-2,.,TGTGCCAGCAGCCGGGGGGGGATGACAGGGTGGTGGACCGGGGAGCTGTTTTTT,CASSRGGMTGWWTGELFF
TRBJ1-2,.,TRBV28,once,TGTGCCAGCACCCTAAGTGGGCGCGGCTACACCTTC,CASTLSGRGYTF
TRBJ1-2,.,TRBV19,.,TGTGCCAGTAGTATAGGGCGATCGACAGTGAACTATGGCTACACCTTC,CASSIGRSTVNYGYTF
TRBJ2-3,TRBD1,TRBV7-9,.,TGTGCCAGCAGCTGGAGACAGGGCGATACGCAGTATTTT,CASSWRQGDTQYF
TRBJ1-5,TRBD1,TRBV7-2,.,TGTGCCAGCAGCTCGAGGACAGGGCATCAGCCCCAGCATTTT,CASSSRTGHQPQHF
TRBJ1-6,TRBD1,TRBV7-2,few,TGTGCCAGCAGCGCCGGGACAGGGGGCCGATCACCCCTCCACTTT,CASSAGTGGRSPLHF
TRBJ2-3,.,TRBV9,.,TGTGCCAGCAGCTCCCGGAGGGGGGGCTGGGATACGCAGTATTTT,CASSSRRGGWDTQYF
TRBJ2-5,.,TRBV6-2/TRBV6-3,.,TGTGCCAGCTGCCCCGTGGGCCATCAAGAGACCCAGTACTTC,CASCPVGHQETQYF
TRBJ2-5,TRBD1,TRBV5-4,.,TGTGCCAGCAGCCGGACAGGGGATGGGACCCAGTACTTC,CASSRTGDGTQYF
TRBJ2-7,.,TRBV6-6,.,TGTGCCAGCAGTGACTCCCTCTCCTACGAGCAGTACTTC,CASSDSLSYEQYF
TRBJ1-5,TRBD1,TRBV28,.,TGTGCCAGCAGTTTAGACAGGGCTAGCAATCAGCCCCAGCATTTT,CASSLDRASNQPQHF
TRBJ1-6,.,TRBV7-8,.,TGTGCCAGCAGCTTAGCAGCCAACCCGGATTCACCCCTCCACTTT,CASSLAANPDSPLHF
TRBJ2-5,TRBD2,TRBV6-5,.,TGTGCCAGCAGTCAACTAGCGGGGCCCCGCGGGACCCAGTACTTC,CASSQLAGPRGTQYF
TRBJ1-5,.,TRBV7-2,.,TGTGCCAGCAGCTTAAGCAGGGCCCGAGGGGGTCAGCCCCAGCATTTT,CASSLSRARGGQPQHF
TRBJ1-2,TRBD1,TRBV3-1/TRBV3-2,.,TGTGCCAGCAGCCAAAACACCGGGACAGGGGGAGGCTACACCTTC,CASSQNTGTGGGYTF
TRBJ1-2,TRBD1,TRBV5-6,.,TGTGCCAGCAGCCGCCGGGACAGGGGCTATGGCTACACCTTC,CASSRRDRGYGYTF
TRBJ1-4,TRBD1,TRBV2,.,TGTGCCAGCAGGAGGACAGGGTCAGTTGGTTTT,CASRRTGSVGF